Sequencing of this T cell receptor beta chain was carried out in a study of CD8 T cells in ankylosing spondylitis. Findings of the study overall: Within matched ankylosing spondylitis synovial fluid, disease-linked clones were reportedly significantly enriched. Ankylosing spondylitis blood appeared to carry a characteristic TCR beta motif of several highly homologous variants. Earlier work had already found some motif variants in reactive arthritis synovial fluid and blood.

5'-RACE, quantitative and with molecular barcodes, yielded the TCR beta libraries. TCRdb re-analysed the 5' RACE reads in MiXCR, keeping a single row per CDR3 protein. The table shows 470,000 or so distinct CDR3 sequences, with 25% to 30% occurring only once. This clonotype was picked up a small number of times. Antigen unknown. Germline V gives CDR1 MGHDK, CDR2 SYGVNS. The CDR3 runs 13 residues. The V and J ends lost 3 bases and 4 bases respectively, with 6 bases between them. Sequenced sample: blood, either unsorted or a sorted T cell fraction (not recorded which). The receptor's source is a male donor with ankylosing spondylitis. The chain is built from TRBV25-1 and TRBJ1-4; D is unresolved. The CDR3 reads CASSDTVNEKLFF. CDR3 DNA: TGTGCCAGCAGTGACACAGTTAATGAAAAACTGTTTTTT.